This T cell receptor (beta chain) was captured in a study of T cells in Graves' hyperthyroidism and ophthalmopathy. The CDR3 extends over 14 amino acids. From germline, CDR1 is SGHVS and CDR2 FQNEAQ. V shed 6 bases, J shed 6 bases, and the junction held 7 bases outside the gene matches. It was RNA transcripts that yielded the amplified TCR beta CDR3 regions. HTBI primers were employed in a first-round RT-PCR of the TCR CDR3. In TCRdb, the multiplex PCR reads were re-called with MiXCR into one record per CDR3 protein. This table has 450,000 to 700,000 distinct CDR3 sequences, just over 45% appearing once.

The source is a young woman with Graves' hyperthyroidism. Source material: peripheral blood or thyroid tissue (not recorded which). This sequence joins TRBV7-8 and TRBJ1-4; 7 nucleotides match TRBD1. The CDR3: CASRTDRVDEKLFF. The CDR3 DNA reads TGTGCCAGCAGGACTGACAGGGTGGATGAAAAACTGTTTTTT.